The 21 T cell receptor beta chains given below trace back to one sample, sequenced in a study of radiotherapy plus CTLA-4 blockade in lung cancer. Data came from immunoSEQ multiplex PCR; TCRdb stores just in-frame clones and leaves some out. This sample has roughly 98,000 clones, with around four fifths found just once. The starting material was peripheral blood, obtained from a patient treated with radiotherapy plus ipilimumab. The receptors were gathered from a human donor with non-small cell lung cancer who had a partial response to radiotherapy plus ipilimumab.

This chain joins TRBV5-1 and TRBJ1-4; possibly TRBD1 for D (6 bases). Trimming took 2 bases from V and 3 from J, leaving 11 bases between them. Germline values: CDR1 SGHRS, CDR2 YFSETQ. This CDR3 region has 15 residues. This CDR3 is CASSLIQGPNEKLFF. Written as DNA, the CDR3 is TGCGCCAGCAGCTTAATACAGGGACCTAATGAAAAACTGTTTTTT.

CDR3 coding DNA: TGTGCCAGTAGTATACCCGGGAGAGGGGAGGAGACCCAGTACTTC. The encoded protein is CASSIPGRGEETQYF. The chain carries TRBV19 and TRBJ2-5; TRBD2 might be the D (6 bases). The CDR3 covers 15 residues. The V end was cut by 2 bases, the J end by 5 bases, with 15 bases between. The V gene's germline CDR1 is LNHDA and CDR2 SQIVND (reference sequence). Filled out from reference TRBV19 and TRBJ2-5, the complete variable domain reads DGGITQSPKYLFRKEGQNVTLSCEQNLNHDAMYWYRQDPGQGLRLIYYSQIVNDFQKGDIAEGYSVSREKKESFPLTVTSAQKNPTAFYLCASSIPGRGEETQYFGPGTRLLVL.

The CDR3 is CASSLGGGSETQYF. CDR3 nucleotides: TGCGCCAGCAGCTTGGGCGGCGGGAGTGAGACCCAGTACTTC. The J gene is TRBJ2-5, the V gene TRBV5-1; TRBD2 aligns across 7 bases. V was clipped by 0 bases and J by 5 bases; unmatched bases: 4. Germline values: CDR1 SGHRS, CDR2 YFSETQ. There are 14 residues in the CDR3.

The chain employs TRBV11-2 and TRBJ2-3; TRBD2 is a possible D gene (6 bases). This CDR3 contains 14 residues. CDR1 SGHAT and CDR2 FQNNGV come from the germline V gene. Trimming removed 4 bases from V and 4 bases from J, with 12 bases in between. CDR3 residues: CASSSNGGADTQYF. In DNA, the CDR3 is TGTGCCAGCAGCTCCAACGGGGGAGCAGATACGCAGTATTTT.

The chain has TRBV28 and TRBJ2-7; 9 bases line up with TRBD1. Germline CDR1 reads MDHEN; CDR2 reads SYDVKM. Losses at the gene ends were 4 bases for V and 3 bases for J; bases not matched to a gene: 7. The CDR3 contains 15 residues. As DNA, the CDR3 is TGTGCCAGCAGTTCAGGGACAGGGACTTTCTACGAGCAGTACTTC. This encodes CASSSGTGTFYEQYF. The variable domain in full, completed from reference TRBV28 and TRBJ2-7, reads DVKVTQSSRYLVKRTGEKVFLECVQDMDHENMFWYRQDPGLGLRLIYFSYDVKMKEKGDIPEGYSVSREKKERFSLILESASTNQTSMYLCASSSGTGTFYEQYFGPGTRLTVT.

This CDR3 reads CASSAGPAGGQGEQFF. CDR3 DNA: TGTGCCAGCAGCGCCGGACCAGCGGGAGGTCAGGGTGAGCAGTTCTTC. This chain uses TRBV9 with TRBJ2-1, with TRBD2 matching over 9 bases. Germline-derived CDR1 and CDR2 are SGDLS and YYNGEE. This CDR3 spans 16 amino acids. Losses at the gene ends were 3 bases for V and 9 bases for J; bases not matched to a gene: 13.

V gene TRBV28 combines with J gene TRBJ2-1; 9 bases agree with TRBD2. The CDR3 runs 15 residues. The junction had 2 bases not matched to a gene; V was cut back by 5 bases and J by 0 bases. Germline CDR1 reads MDHEN; CDR2 reads SYDVKM. The CDR3 sequence is CASSRSGSSYNEQFF. The CDR3 DNA reads TGTGCCAGCAGTCGTAGCGGGAGCTCCTACAATGAGCAGTTCTTC.

The J gene is TRBJ1-5, the V gene TRBV6-1; D remains ambiguous. V lost 7 bases and J 3 bases, leaving 10 bases between the germline ends. The germline gives CDR1 MNHNS, CDR2 SASEGT. This CDR3 spans 13 amino acids. In nucleotides, the CDR3 is TGTGCCAGCATATTGCAGGTCAATCAGCCCCAGCATTTT. Translated: CASILQVNQPQHF.

The chain uses TRBV27 and TRBJ2-1; TRBD2 matches 9 bases. The ends lost 7 bases at V and 5 bases at J; junction bases unmatched: 15. The CDR3 consists of 17 residues. The germline gives CDR1 MNHEY, CDR2 SMNVEV (reference sequence). The CDR3 loop is CASKDQLAGGPNNEQFF. The CDR3 nucleotides read TGTGCCAGCAAAGATCAGCTGGCGGGAGGGCCGAACAATGAGCAGTTCTTC.

J is TRBJ1-2 and V is TRBV5-1; 8 bases fit TRBD1. The CDR3 sequence is 14 residues long. Germline CDR1 and CDR2: SGHRS and YFSETQ. The trim removed 0 bases at V and 6 bases at J, leaving 4 bases unmatched. CDR3 DNA: TGCGCCAGCAGCTTGGGGCAGGGGGCAGATGGCTACACCTTC. This translates into CASSLGQGADGYTF.

The V and J genes are TRBV2 and TRBJ2-3; 8 nucleotides align to TRBD1. J was trimmed by 1 base and V by 10 bases; bases with no gene match: 7. In germline, CDR1 is SNHLY, CDR2 FYNNEI. The CDR3 loop spans 14 amino acids. CDR3 in amino acids: CAIASGQGTDTQYF. The CDR3 DNA sequence: TGTGCCATCGCCTCGGGACAGGGCACAGATACGCAGTATTTT.

The chain is built from TRBV6-5 and TRBJ1-4; no clear D gene. The CDR3 is 14 amino acids. V gave up 3 bases and J gave up 0 bases, with 5 bases separating them. Per germline, CDR1 MNHEY and CDR2 SVGAGI. CDR3 residues: CASSYIATNEKLFF. As DNA, the CDR3 is TGTGCCAGCAGTTATATTGCAACTAATGAAAAACTGTTTTTT.

This chain uses TRBV5-4 with TRBJ2-5, with 7 positions matching TRBD2. TRBJ2-7 explains the end of the DNA better; the J call may be wrong. Germline V gives CDR1 SGHNT, CDR2 YYREEE (reference sequence). The CDR3 is 15 residues long. DNA for the CDR3: TGTGCCAGCAGCTTGGACGGCGGGAGTCTCTACGAGCAGTACTTC. Amino acid sequence: CASSLDGGSLYEQYF.

As DNA, the CDR3 is TGTGCCAGCAGTTTTCCGGGACTAGCGCCCCAAGAGACCCAGTACTTC. Translation: CASSFPGLAPQETQYF. The rearrangement joins TRBV27 to TRBJ2-5; 10 bases line up with TRBD2. Germline CDR1 and CDR2: MNHEY and SMNVEV (reference sequence). The CDR3 sequence is 16 residues long. The junction had 5 bases not matched to a gene; V was cut back by 3 bases and J by 1 base.

The V gene is TRBV28, the J gene TRBJ2-1; possible D gene TRBD1, 6 bases. Germline CDR1 reads MDHEN; CDR2 reads SYDVKM. V lost 6 bases and J lost 16, with 28 bases in between. The CDR3 is made up of 15 amino acids. The CDR3 DNA follows: TGTGCCAGCAGCCGCAGTCCAACCTTCAGGGGAAGTGGTTTCTTC. This codes for CASSRSPTFRGSGFF.

CDR3: CASRGRINEQFF. CDR3 bases: TGTGCCAGCAGGGGGCGAATCAATGAGCAGTTCTTC. This rearrangement joins TRBV28 to TRBJ2-1, with D tentatively TRBD1 (5 bases). CDR1 is MDHEN, CDR2 SYDVKM, per germline. Deletions cut 6 bases from V and 6 bases from J, with 9 bases between. This CDR3 comprises 12 residues.

This clone was detected once. The genes are TRBV19 and TRBJ1-4; 9 bases fit TRBD1. Germline values: CDR1 LNHDA, CDR2 SQIVND (reference sequence). Trimming cost V 7 bases and J 6 bases; bases outside gene matches: 9. The CDR3 is made up of 15 amino acids. Here the CDR3 DNA reads TGTGCCAGTAAGGACAGGGGAAGTTCGGATGAAAAACTGTTTTTT. Translation gives CASKDRGSSDEKLFF.

This clone has a handful of counts. Written as DNA, the CDR3 is TGTGCCAGCAGCTTAGAAACTAGCGGGTTCGAGCAGTACTTC. Amino acids: CASSLETSGFEQYF. The V and J genes are TRBV7-2 and TRBJ2-7; 9 positions agree with TRBD2. The CDR3 length is 14 residues. Germline CDR1 reads SGHTA; CDR2 reads FQGNSA. With 1 base clipped from V and 6 bases from J, the junction kept 4 bases outside the gene matches.

This CDR3 reads CASRTQGGRQETQYF. Here the CDR3 DNA reads TGCGCCAGCCGTACCCAGGGTGGTCGCCAAGAGACCCAGTACTTC. The chain joins TRBV10-2 to TRBJ2-5, with D possibly being TRBD1 (5 bases). This CDR3 region has 15 residues. Deletions cut 8 bases from V and 1 base from J, with 17 bases between. Per the germline V gene, CDR1 is WSHSY and CDR2 is SAAADI.

The rearrangement joins TRBV28 to TRBJ2-4; D remains ambiguous. The CDR3 is 12 amino acids. V was clipped by 6 bases and J by 8 bases, with 11 bases between them. Germline V gives CDR1 MDHEN, CDR2 SYDVKM. CDR3 protein: CASSASVDIQYF. The CDR3 DNA reads TGTGCCAGCAGCGCGAGCGTGGACATTCAGTACTTC.

Only a few counts were recorded for this clone. The chain joins TRBV6-1 to TRBJ1-4; D is perhaps TRBD1 (6 bases). V was trimmed by 7 bases and J by 6 bases, leaving 9 bases between them. This CDR3 has 12 amino acids. Germline loops: CDR1 MNHNS, CDR2 SASEGT. The CDR3 DNA follows: TGTGCCAGCAAACAGGGATATGAAAAACTGTTTTTT. Translation gives CASKQGYEKLFF.